This T cell receptor beta chain was captured by sequencing in a study of memory CD4+ T cells and cytomegalovirus serostatus. Single viable CD3+CD4+CD8-CD45RO+ cells were sorted as the memory CD4+ T cells. Trimming shortened V by 1 base and J by 5 bases, and 6 bases separated the two germline ends. The germline V gene encodes CDR1 SGHRS and CDR2 YFSETQ. There are 12 residues in the CDR3. Only in-frame clones appear in the TCRdb table, and some are missing; sequencing was by immunoSEQ multiplex PCR. The data contain about 41,000 clones, 75% to 85% of them seen just once; the ten biggest clones take up around 0.72%.

The V call is TRBV5-1, the J call TRBJ1-2; D is ambiguous. This clonotype was obtained from an adult in good health and CMV-seronegative. Input material: memory CD4+ T cells from blood. The CDR3 protein is CASSLTDYGYTF. CDR3 nucleotide sequence: TGCGCCAGCAGCTTGACAGATTATGGCTACACCTTC.